The 17 T cell receptor beta chains listed next were all sequenced from one sample in a study of blood T cells in healthy people across ages. Combining a sample-barcoded 5' primer with a J-beta primer mix, a second PCR ran for roughly 7 to 12 cycles. Via MiXCR, TCRdb re-called the 5' RACE reads, giving one row per CDR3 protein. Counted here are roughly 900,000 distinct CDR3 sequences, about 30% occurring once; the ten biggest clones make up 17%. Sequencing was performed on blood. The receptor source for this set is a woman older than 75 in good health.

This clonotype showed up just a few times. The rearrangement joins TRBV6-9 to TRBJ1-5; perhaps TRBD1 as D (5 bases). This CDR3 is 16 amino acids long. Per germline, CDR1 MNHGY and CDR2 SVAAGI. Trimming cost V 5 bases and J 7 bases, with 21 bases left between them. The CDR3 sequence is CASSTRQSAPGQPQHF. The DNA of the CDR3 is TGTGCCAGCAGTACACGACAGTCTGCCCCGGGACAGCCCCAGCATTTT.

The chain recombines TRBV5-5 with TRBJ2-7, with a tentative D call TRBD1 (6 bases). The germline gives CDR1 SGHKS, CDR2 YYEKEE (reference sequence). CDR3 length: 14 residues. The V and J ends lost 0 bases and 2 bases respectively, with 9 bases between them. CDR3 amino acids: CASSLVGAAYEQYF. CDR3 coding DNA: TGTGCCAGCAGCTTGGTGGGGGCCGCCTACGAGCAGTACTTC.

With respect to this clonotype: A read error may explain this, as a much larger clone is one base away. J is TRBJ2-1 and V is TRBV20-1; the D is unclear. Germline V gene data show CDR1 as DFQATT and CDR2 as SNEGSKA (reference sequence). This CDR3 is built from 15 residues. CDR3 DNA: TGCAGTGCCCATACTATGATCCCTGGAAAGGGTGAGCAGGTCTTC. It translates to CSAHTMIPGKGEQVF.

There are many counts of this clonotype. The rearrangement uses TRBV7-2 and TRBJ2-4; 8 positions match TRBD2. This CDR3 comprises 16 residues. Germline values: CDR1 SGHTA, CDR2 FQGNSA. J lost 2 bases, V lost 5 bases, and 8 bases had no gene match. The CDR3 protein is CASSPRRGGTKNIQYF. CDR3 in DNA: TGTGCCAGCAGCCCCCGGCGCGGGGGGACCAAAAACATTCAGTACTTC. Together with reference TRBV7-2 and TRBJ2-4, the CDR3 gives the full variable domain: GAGVSQSPSNKVTEKGKDVELRCDPISGHTALYWYRQSLGQGLEFLIYFQGNSAPDKSGLPSDRFSAERTGGSVSTLTIQRTQQEDSAVYLCASSPRRGGTKNIQYFGAGTRLSVL.

In this sample, this clonotype turned up many times. V is TRBV5-1 and J is TRBJ2-1; D not resolved. Germline CDR1 is SGHRS and CDR2 is YFSETQ. Trimming stripped 0 bases from V and 7 bases from J, with 8 bases between. CDR3 length: 13 residues. The CDR3 DNA reads TGCGCCAGCAGCTTGGAACTTGGGAATGAGCAGTTCTTC. This gives the protein CASSLELGNEQFF.

V usage is TRBV2 and J usage is TRBJ1-1; 7 positions match TRBD1. Trimming at V came to 5 bases and at J to 4 bases, leaving 10 bases not matched to a gene. Germline V lookup: CDR1 SNHLY, CDR2 FYNNEI. This CDR3 is built from 15 residues. This CDR3 reads CASSSTDRALTEAFF. The CDR3 region has the DNA TGTGCCAGCAGTTCGACAGACAGGGCGCTCACTGAAGCTTTCTTT.

This clonotype was seen many times. This CDR3 is CASSLRGLDGYTF. The CDR3 nucleotides read TGTGCCAGCAGCCTCAGGGGGCTGGATGGCTACACCTTC. The gene calls are TRBV7-8 and TRBJ1-2, with TRBD1 identical over 8 bases. The CDR3 contains 13 residues. Germline lookup yields CDR1 SGHVS and CDR2 FQNEAQ. Trimming cost V 5 bases and J 6 bases; bases outside gene matches: 5.

This clonotype was seen just once. The CDR3 DNA is TGTGCCAGCAGCTATGCCCCGCTCGGGGGGCGGGAAGTGCCCCAGTTCTTC. It encodes CASSYAPLGGREVPQFF. This chain connects TRBV12-3 or TRBV12-4 to TRBJ2-1, with D perhaps matching TRBD2 (7 bases). Trimming took off 6 bases at V and 13 bases at J, with 31 bases between the two ends. The CDR3 totals 17 residues.

This clonotype has more than one count but fewer than ten. This chain joins TRBV6-5 and TRBJ2-7; D is possibly TRBD1 (6 bases). With 6 bases removed from V and 3 bases from J, the gap between germline ends came to 18 bases. Germline V lookup: CDR1 MNHEY, CDR2 SVGAGI. The CDR3 is 15 amino acids. In DNA form, the CDR3 reads TGTGCCAGCAGCTATACGTCAGGGGACCTCTACGAGCAGTACTTC. Translation: CASSYTSGDLYEQYF.

This clonotype was counted at least ten times. V is TRBV4-2 and J is TRBJ1-2; 8 positions match TRBD1. Germline V gene data show CDR1 as LGHNA and CDR2 as YNFKEQ. The trim removed 2 bases at V and 8 bases at J, leaving 10 bases unmatched. CDR3 length: 15 amino acids. CDR3 nucleotides: TGTGCCAGCAGCCAACCAGAGACAGGGGAGGGCGGCTACACCTTC. Residues: CASSQPETGEGGYTF.

The CDR3 region is CASSLAWADTGELFF. DNA of the CDR3: TGTGCCAGCAGCTTAGCGTGGGCAGACACCGGGGAGCTGTTTTTT. The chain is built from TRBV7-2 and TRBJ2-2; D is unclear. Trimming stripped 0 bases from V and 3 bases from J, with 8 bases between. This CDR3 is built from 15 residues. From germline, CDR1 is SGHTA and CDR2 FQGNSA.

On this clonotype: One end of the junction varies from germline; a read error may be responsible. The chain couples TRBV9 to TRBJ1-1; D is unresolved. CDR1 is SGDLS, CDR2 YYNGEE, per germline. The CDR3 has 14 amino acids. The CDR3 coding sequence is TGTACCAGCAGCGCGAGGACGATGAACACTGAAGCTTTCTTT. As protein: CTSSARTMNTEAFF. Looking up the rest from reference TRBV9 and TRBJ1-1 gives the full variable domain: DSGVTQTPKHLITATGQRVTLRCSPRSGDLSVYWYQQSLDQGLQFLIQYYNGEERAKGNILERFSAQQFPDLHSELNLSSLELGDSALYFCTSSARTMNTEAFFGQGTRLTVV.

This clonotype occurred many times. This chain uses TRBV2 with TRBJ2-1; TRBD1 agrees at 7 bases. V dropped 6 bases and J dropped 0; count of bases not matched to a gene: 2. This CDR3 spans 14 amino acids. CDR1 and CDR2 from the germline V gene are SNHLY and FYNNEI. The CDR3 DNA is TGTGCCAGCAGAAGGGACAGCTCCTACAATGAGCAGTTCTTC. It translates to CASRRDSSYNEQFF.

This clonotype has a count of ten or more. The chain links TRBV28 to TRBJ1-3, with unresolved D. The CDR3 runs to 14 residues. V shed 4 bases and J shed 4 bases, with 11 bases lying between them. Germline lookup yields CDR1 MDHEN and CDR2 SYDVKM. The DNA for the CDR3 is TGTGCCAGCAGTTCTACGGGAGTAGGAAACACCATATATTTT. Translating gives CASSSTGVGNTIYF.

J is TRBJ2-3 and V is TRBV7-6; 9 bases match TRBD2. Germline loops: CDR1 SGHVS, CDR2 FNYEAQ. Trimming took 5 bases from V and 1 from J; bases not matched to a gene: 7. The CDR3 loop spans 16 amino acids. CDR3 sequence: CASSPLGLAGTDTQYF. CDR3 nucleotides: TGTGCCAGCAGCCCCCTGGGACTAGCAGGCACAGATACGCAGTATTTT.

This clonotype was counted ten times or more. This sequence joins TRBV27 and TRBJ2-5; 8 nucleotides line up with TRBD1. The germline V gene encodes CDR1 MNHEY and CDR2 SMNVEV (reference sequence). The CDR3 sequence is 14 residues long. Trimming removed 3 bases from V and 4 bases from J; junction bases left unmatched: 4. CDR3 region: CASSLGQVGETQYF. CDR3 nucleotide sequence: TGTGCCAGCAGTTTGGGACAGGTAGGAGAGACCCAGTACTTC.

At least ten counts were recorded for this clonotype. The gene calls are TRBV12-3 or TRBV12-4 and TRBJ2-3; 10 nucleotides line up with TRBD2. After removal of 4 bases from V and 6 bases from J, the junction contained 10 bases not matched to a gene. This CDR3 is built from 16 residues. The CDR3 reads CASSSIAGGWGDTQYF. CDR3 DNA: TGTGCCAGCAGTTCGATAGCGGGGGGATGGGGGGATACGCAGTATTTT.